Shown below are 24 T cell receptor beta chains from a single sample sequenced in a study of spatial heterogeneity in lung cancer. Time point specified: blood at routine non-recurrence follow-up after resection. Using its own MiXCR run on the 5' RACE reads, TCRdb lists one record per CDR3 protein. This repertoire shows under 150,000 distinct CDR3 sequences, 9.5% to 14% found once; its top ten account for 20% to 25%. The specimen comprised PBMCs, sampled at follow-up. These receptor sequences come from a female donor with early-stage non-small cell lung cancer.

The genes are TRBV20-1 and TRBJ1-1, with D hard to call. Germline V gene sequence: CDR1 DFQATT, CDR2 SNEGSKA (reference sequence). The CDR3 loop spans 14 amino acids. V lost 0 bases to trimming and J lost 6 bases, with 14 bases between them. CDR3 loop: CSARDLGRTAEAFF. For the CDR3, the DNA is TGCAGTGCTAGAGATTTAGGCCGAACGGCTGAAGCTTTCTTT.

The rearrangement joins TRBV2 to TRBJ1-3; D is undetermined. V was shortened by 5 bases and J by 7 bases, with 9 bases between the two germline ends. The length of the CDR3 is 12 residues. Germline V lookup: CDR1 SNHLY, CDR2 FYNNEI. The CDR3 DNA sequence: TGTGCCAGCAGTAAAATGGCGAACACCATATATTTT. This sequence encodes CASSKMANTIYF.

This clonotype was seen more than once but under ten times. The genes are TRBV6-2 or TRBV6-3 and TRBJ1-6; TRBD1 aligns across 12 bases. The length of the CDR3 is 16 residues. Trimming at V came to 6 bases and at J to 7 bases, leaving 7 bases not matched to a gene. Germline values: CDR1 MNHEY, CDR2 SVGEGT. CDR3 sequence reads: CASRLTGTGGNSPLHF. CDR3 coding DNA: TGTGCCAGCAGGCTGACCGGGACAGGGGGCAATTCACCCCTCCACTTT.

The table lists this clonotype with many counts. Here the CDR3 reads CASSQESGRLNTEAFF. The DNA of the CDR3 is TGTGCCAGCAGCCAAGAATCGGGCAGATTGAACACTGAAGCTTTCTTT. The gene calls are TRBV4-2 and TRBJ1-1; unclear D gene. Trimming removed 0 bases at V and 0 bases at J, with 11 bases between. The CDR3 runs to 16 residues. Looked up from germline, CDR1 is LGHNA and CDR2 is YNFKEQ.

The chain recombines TRBV27 with TRBJ2-7, with D tentatively TRBD1 (6 bases). V lost 4 bases and J lost 1, with 14 bases in between. The CDR3 has 15 amino acids. Germline CDR1 MNHEY, CDR2 SMNVEV (reference sequence). The CDR3 DNA follows: TGTGCCAGCAGTTCACTGGGGGCGGGTTCCTACGAGCAGTACTTC. This translates into CASSSLGAGSYEQYF.

This clonotype occurred a few times. The chain recombines TRBV5-4 with TRBJ1-1; TRBD1 might be the D (6 bases). V lost 2 bases to trimming and J lost 7 bases, with 12 bases between them. Looked up from germline, CDR1 is SGHNT and CDR2 is YYREEE (reference sequence). The CDR3 extends over 13 amino acids. This CDR3 is CASSLEQGYEAFF. In DNA, the CDR3 is TGTGCCAGCAGCTTAGAACAGGGTTATGAAGCTTTCTTT.

This clonotype was counted a few times. The chain recombines TRBV5-1 with TRBJ1-4, with D uncertain. CDR1 SGHRS and CDR2 YFSETQ come from the germline V gene. The CDR3 covers 18 residues. V lost 4 bases and J lost 3, with 22 bases in between. As DNA, the CDR3 is TGCGCCAGCAGCCCGACCGGATTCCGACCAACGGCTAATGAAAAACTGTTTTTT. Its protein is CASSPTGFRPTANEKLFF. Filled out from reference TRBV5-1 and TRBJ1-4, the complete variable domain reads KAGVTQTPRYLIKTRGQQVTLSCSPISGHRSVSWYQQTPGQGLQFLFEYFSETQRNKGNFPGRFSGRQFSNSRSEMNVSTLELGDSALYLCASSPTGFRPTANEKLFFGSGTQLSVL.

The chain combines TRBV5-1 with TRBJ2-1, with D tentatively TRBD1 or TRBD2 (5 bases each). Trimming removed 4 bases at V and 9 bases at J, with 23 bases between. Germline CDR1 and CDR2: SGHRS and YFSETQ. The CDR3 length is 16 residues. CDR3 sequence: CASSNSGIGGGGEQFF. CDR3 coding DNA: TGCGCCAGCAGCAACTCAGGAATTGGGGGTGGTGGTGAGCAGTTCTTC.

This clonotype has only a few counts. The chain joins TRBV5-1 to TRBJ2-5; no clear D. The CDR3 consists of 15 residues. Germline V gene sequence: CDR1 SGHRS, CDR2 YFSETQ. V lost 1 base to trimming and J lost 4 bases, with 14 bases between them. CDR3 coding DNA: TGCGCCAGCAGCTTGTTTGAATATGTAGGAGAGACCCAGTACTTC. Protein sequence: CASSLFEYVGETQYF.

The rearrangement links TRBV7-2 to TRBJ2-2, with D possibly TRBD2 on 6 matching bases. Germline V CDR1 and CDR2: SGHTA, FQGNSA. The CDR3 contains 15 residues. V was clipped by 3 bases and J by 8 bases, with 16 bases between them. For the CDR3, the DNA is TGTGCCAGCAGCTTTGGAGGGACTTTGCCAGGGGAGCTGTTTTTT. Its translation: CASSFGGTLPGELFF.

This clonotype was counted only a few times. The gene calls are TRBV7-6 and TRBJ2-2; 9 bases fit TRBD2. V was pared by 4 bases and J by 6 bases, with 6 bases of the junction left unmatched. The CDR3 consists of 15 residues. Germline lookup yields CDR1 SGHVS and CDR2 FNYEAQ. Here the CDR3 reads CASSSAGGHAGELFF. The CDR3 coding sequence is TGTGCCAGCAGCTCAGCGGGAGGCCACGCCGGGGAGCTGTTTTTT.

This clonotype was recorded a few times. The genes are TRBV9 and TRBJ1-5; no firm D call. The V gene lost 0 bases and the J gene lost 4 bases, with 8 bases spanning the gap. This CDR3 region has 14 residues. Per the germline V gene, CDR1 is SGDLS and CDR2 is YYNGEE. DNA for the CDR3: TGTGCCAGCAGCGTAGGAACCCCAAATCAGCCCCAGCATTTT. As protein: CASSVGTPNQPQHF.

This clonotype was counted only a few times. The V gene is TRBV5-1, the J gene TRBJ2-3; tentative D call: TRBD2 (5 bases). The germline V gene has CDR1 SGHRS and CDR2 YFSETQ. Trimming removed 5 bases from V and 2 bases from J, with 15 bases in between. The CDR3 consists of 15 residues. In DNA, the CDR3 is TGCGCCAGCAGGTCAGGTCTGGACTTCACAGATACGCAGTATTTT. Its protein product is CASRSGLDFTDTQYF. Looking up the rest from reference TRBV5-1 and TRBJ2-3 gives the full variable domain: KAGVTQTPRYLIKTRGQQVTLSCSPISGHRSVSWYQQTPGQGLQFLFEYFSETQRNKGNFPGRFSGRQFSNSRSEMNVSTLELGDSALYLCASRSGLDFTDTQYFGPGTRLTVL.

This clonotype was seen more than once but under ten times. V gene TRBV5-1 combines with J gene TRBJ2-2; 10 bases match TRBD1. Trimming took 4 bases from V and 4 from J; bases not matched to a gene: 4. The CDR3 spans 15 residues. CDR1 SGHRS and CDR2 YFSETQ come from the germline V gene. This chain's CDR3 is CASSPGTGVTGELFF. DNA of the CDR3: TGCGCCAGCAGCCCCGGGACAGGGGTCACCGGGGAGCTGTTTTTT. Drawing the rest from reference TRBV5-1 and TRBJ2-2, the complete variable domain is KAGVTQTPRYLIKTRGQQVTLSCSPISGHRSVSWYQQTPGQGLQFLFEYFSETQRNKGNFPGRFSGRQFSNSRSEMNVSTLELGDSALYLCASSPGTGVTGELFFGEGSRLTVL.

The rearrangement uses TRBV6-2 or TRBV6-3 and TRBJ1-1; no clear D. The V end was cut by 0 bases, the J end by 1 base, with 15 bases between. From germline, CDR1 is MNHEY and CDR2 SVGEGT. The CDR3 totals 17 residues. CDR3 residues: CASSYSSFRMKNTEAFF. In DNA, the CDR3 is TGTGCCAGCAGTTACTCGAGTTTCAGGATGAAGAACACTGAAGCTTTCTTT.

This rearrangement joins TRBV5-1 to TRBJ2-7, with TRBD2 as a possible D gene (6 bases). CDR3 size: 15 residues. V dropped 3 bases and J dropped 0 bases, with 13 bases sitting between them. Germline CDR1 SGHRS, CDR2 YFSETQ. CDR3 in DNA: TGCGCCAGCAGCTCAAACGCGGGAAACTCCTACGAGCAGTACTTC. The encoded protein is CASSSNAGNSYEQYF.

This chain connects TRBV12-3 or TRBV12-4 to TRBJ1-1, with a weak D call TRBD1 (5 bases). This CDR3 region has 15 residues. The V end lost 4 bases, the J end lost 2 bases, and 14 bases lay between the germline ends. CDR3 sequence (DNA): TGTGCCAGCAGTTCCCAAGGGACGTTAAACACTGAAGCTTTCTTT. It codes for CASSSQGTLNTEAFF.

This chain connects TRBV4-2 to TRBJ2-1, with TRBD2 identical over 10 bases. The V segment lost 0 bases and the J segment 4 bases; nucleotides outside the gene matches: 3. This CDR3 spans 16 amino acids. Germline V gene sequence: CDR1 LGHNA, CDR2 YNFKEQ. The CDR3 DNA is TGTGCCAGCAGCCAAGATTGGACTAGCGGTTACAATGAGCAGTTCTTC. Protein sequence: CASSQDWTSGYNEQFF.

This chain joins TRBV28 and TRBJ2-2; D may be TRBD2 (6 bases). Trimming removed 6 bases at V and 6 bases at J, with 14 bases between. The length of the CDR3 is 14 residues. CDR1 is MDHEN, CDR2 SYDVKM, per germline. The CDR3 reads CASRTEGSSGELFF. CDR3 DNA sequence: TGTGCCAGCAGAACGGAGGGATCCTCCGGGGAGCTGTTTTTT.

Here the CDR3 DNA reads TGTGCCAGCAGCTCCATAACATTCGGGGTCCAAGAGACCCAGTACTTC. It codes for CASSSITFGVQETQYF. The chain combines TRBV7-2 with TRBJ2-5, with D maybe TRBD2 (5 bases). With 4 bases removed from V and 1 base from J, the gap between germline ends came to 16 bases. The CDR3 is 16 residues long. Per germline, CDR1 SGHTA and CDR2 FQGNSA.

CDR3 region: CASRKGQGLSNQPQHF. The CDR3 nucleotides are TGTGCCAGCAGAAAAGGACAGGGGCTTTCCAATCAGCCCCAGCATTTT. The chain couples TRBV12-3 or TRBV12-4 to TRBJ1-5; TRBD1 agrees at 9 bases. Trimming took 6 bases from V and 3 from J; bases not matched to a gene: 9. CDR3 length: 16 amino acids.

The V call is TRBV29-1, the J call TRBJ2-7; D is unresolved. V was trimmed by 6 bases and J by 6 bases, leaving 18 bases between them. The CDR3 runs 13 residues. The germline V gene encodes CDR1 SQVTM and CDR2 ANQGSEA. CDR3 sequence (DNA): TGCAGCGTCCAAGTTGCAGTATCGGGCGAGCAGTACGTC. Protein product: CSVQVAVSGEQYV.

This rearrangement joins TRBV18 to TRBJ2-2; TRBD1 agrees at 10 bases. The CDR3 sequence is 17 residues long. Germline V gene data show CDR1 as KGHSH and CDR2 as LQKENI. V lost 3 bases, J lost 3 bases, and 7 bases stayed unmatched. The chain's CDR3 is CASSPSEGQGYTGELFF. The CDR3 nucleotides are TGTGCCAGCTCACCCAGCGAGGGACAGGGGTACACCGGGGAGCTGTTTTTT.

This chain links TRBV7-9 with TRBJ1-1; D gene unclear. V dropped 5 bases and J dropped 1 base, with 8 bases sitting between them. CDR3 length equals 13 residues. From germline, CDR1 is SEHNR and CDR2 FQNEAQ (reference sequence). In DNA form, the CDR3 reads TGTGCCAGCAGCAGCTGGGGGAACACTGAAGCTTTCTTT. Its protein product is CASSSWGNTEAFF.